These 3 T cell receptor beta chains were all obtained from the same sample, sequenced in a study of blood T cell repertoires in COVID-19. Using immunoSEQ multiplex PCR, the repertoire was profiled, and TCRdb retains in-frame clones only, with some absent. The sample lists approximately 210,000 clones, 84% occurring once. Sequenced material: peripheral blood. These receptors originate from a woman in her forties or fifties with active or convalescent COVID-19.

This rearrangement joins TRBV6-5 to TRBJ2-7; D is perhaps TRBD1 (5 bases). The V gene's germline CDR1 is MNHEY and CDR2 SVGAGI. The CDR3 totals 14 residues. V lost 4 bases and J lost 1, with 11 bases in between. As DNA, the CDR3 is TGTGCCAGCAGTTTAGGACAAGGATCCTACGAGCAGTACGTC. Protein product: CASSLGQGSYEQYV.

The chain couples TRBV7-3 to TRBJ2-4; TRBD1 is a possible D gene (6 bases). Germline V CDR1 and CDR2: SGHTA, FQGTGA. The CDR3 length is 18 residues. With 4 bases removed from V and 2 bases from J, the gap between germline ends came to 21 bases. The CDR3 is CASSSDDTFRGTKNIQYF. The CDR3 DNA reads TGTGCCAGCAGCTCAGACGATACCTTCAGGGGAACCAAAAACATTCAGTACTTC.

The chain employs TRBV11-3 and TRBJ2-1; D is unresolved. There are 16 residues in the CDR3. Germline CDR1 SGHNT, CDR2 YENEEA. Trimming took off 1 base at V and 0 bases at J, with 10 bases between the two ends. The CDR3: CASSLASPSSYNEQFF. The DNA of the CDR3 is TGTGCCAGCAGCTTAGCTAGTCCAAGCTCCTACAATGAGCAGTTCTTC.